This T cell receptor (beta chain) was obtained from a study of human T cells and chemical hapten exposure. Study information: The study sensitized with 2% DPC on a 2 cm by 2 cm patch of upper inner arm skin. Epicutaneous patch tests delivered 0.01% DPC to the upper back, with evaluation at 6 days.

The time point was: patch test 1, 2 weeks after DPC sensitization. Treatment: therapeutic diphenylcyclopropenone sensitization with weekly scalp DPC. Extraction yielded total RNA from whole blood (unfractionated). This clonotype was counted at least ten times. The library labeled individual cDNA molecules by adding unique molecular identifiers to them. From the RACE reads, TCRdb called clonotypes with MiXCR, one entry per CDR3 protein. The sample carries nearly 80,000 distinct CDR3 sequences, 10% recorded once. CDR3 length: 14 residues. Germline trimming cut 3 bases from V and 4 bases from J; bases unmatched to any gene: 4. Germline lookup yields CDR1 GTSNPN and CDR2 SVGIG (reference sequence).

This material consisted of whole blood, taken in connection with sensitization to the hapten diphenylcyclopropenone (DPC). The chain recombines TRBV30 with TRBJ2-3, with TRBD2 matching over 10 bases. The source of this sequence is a woman aged 45-59 years with alopecia areata. Some clones in this sample may be carry-over from other donors' samples. This CDR3 is CAWSQTSGPDTQYF. CDR3 in DNA: TGTGCCTGGAGCCAGACTAGCGGGCCAGATACGCAGTATTTT. Supplemented by reference TRBV30 and TRBJ2-3, the full variable domain reads SQTIHQWPATLVQPVGSPLSLECTVEGTSNPNLYWYRQAAGRGLQLLFYSVGIGQISSEVPQNLSASRPQDRQFILSSKKLLLSDSGFYLCAWSQTSGPDTQYFGPGTRLTVL.